These T cell receptor beta chains were read from a single sample in a study of identical twins. MiXCR was run by TCRdb on the 5' RACE reads, yielding one entry per CDR3 protein. The sample holds hundreds of thousands of distinct CDR3 sequences, around 24% seen once. The same sample was also used in a study of yellow fever vaccine responses in identical twins.

The specimen was CD4+ T cells sorted from blood. These TCRs come from a woman between 18 and 29 years old in good health. CDR3s include the opening cysteine and the closing phenylalanine or tryptophan. The order of the fields is clone size, V gene, J gene, D gene, CDR3 protein, CDR3 DNA. The D gene is left open where the match is weak. The size of a clone is reported for some rows only, either as once, few or many, or as a class for expanded clones.

clone size: few
V gene: TRBV7-9
J gene: TRBJ2-3
D gene: TRBD2
CDR3 protein: CASSLGVGGRTDTQYF
CDR3 DNA: TGTGCCAGCAGCTTAGGTGTCGGGGGGAGGACAGATACGCAGTATTTT

clone size: .
V gene: TRBV11-2
J gene: TRBJ2-6
D gene: TRBD1
CDR3 protein: CASTWTGGFGANVLTF
CDR3 DNA: TGTGCCAGCACGTGGACAGGGGGCTTTGGGGCCAACGTCCTGACTTTC

clone size: .
V gene: TRBV12-3/TRBV12-4
J gene: TRBJ2-3
D gene: .
CDR3 protein: CASSPRPQGTQYF
CDR3 DNA: TGTGCCAGCAGCCCCAGGCCCCAAGGTACGCAGTATTTT

clone size: few
V gene: TRBV5-1
J gene: TRBJ2-1
D gene: TRBD2
CDR3 protein: CASSRGMGLAGGSRNNEQFF
CDR3 DNA: TGCGCCAGCAGCCGAGGAATGGGACTAGCGGGAGGGTCTAGGAACAATGAGCAGTTCTTC

clone size: few
V gene: TRBV6-5
J gene: TRBJ1-1
D gene: .
CDR3 protein: CASSYSEGGRRKAFF
CDR3 DNA: TGTGCCAGCAGTTACTCCGAAGGGGGGAGACGAAAAGCTTTCTTT

clone size: .
V gene: TRBV28
J gene: TRBJ2-1
D gene: .
CDR3 protein: CASSSQRGNSYNEQFF
CDR3 DNA: TGTGCCAGCAGCTCCCAAAGAGGGAACTCCTACAATGAGCAGTTCTTC

clone size: .
V gene: TRBV7-2
J gene: TRBJ2-5
D gene: .
CDR3 protein: CASSTTTKETQYF
CDR3 DNA: TGTGCCAGCAGCACGACTACCAAGGAGACCCAGTACTTC

clone size: few
V gene: TRBV12-3/TRBV12-4
J gene: TRBJ2-3
D gene: TRBD2
CDR3 protein: CASSYGTTRTDTQYF
CDR3 DNA: TGTGCCAGCAGTTACGGGACTACCCGCACAGATACGCAGTATTTT

clone size: .
V gene: TRBV12-3/TRBV12-4
J gene: TRBJ1-1
D gene: .
CDR3 protein: CASSVTRTEAFF
CDR3 DNA: TGTGCCAGCAGCGTCACCAGGACTGAAGCTTTCTTT

clone size: .
V gene: TRBV20-1
J gene: TRBJ2-1
D gene: .
CDR3 protein: CSADVMGGLGVAAYNEQFF
CDR3 DNA: TGCAGTGCAGATGTAATGGGGGGGCTCGGTGTCGCGGCCTACAATGAGCAGTTCTTC

clone size: few
V gene: TRBV11-3
J gene: TRBJ1-4
D gene: .
CDR3 protein: CASSQGLTNEKLFF
CDR3 DNA: TGTGCCAGCAGCCAGGGGCTAACTAATGAAAAACTGTTTTTT

clone size: .
V gene: TRBV5-8
J gene: TRBJ1-5
D gene: .
CDR3 protein: CASSVTANNQPQHF
CDR3 DNA: TGTGCCAGCAGCGTGACAGCAAACAATCAGCCCCAGCATTTT

clone size: .
V gene: TRBV7-6
J gene: TRBJ2-3
D gene: .
CDR3 protein: CASSLFQSGVTDTQYF
CDR3 DNA: TGTGCCAGCAGCTTATTCCAGTCAGGCGTCACAGATACGCAGTATTTT

clone size: .
V gene: TRBV11-2
J gene: TRBJ2-5
D gene: .
CDR3 protein: CASRPGLREETQYF
CDR3 DNA: TGTGCCAGCAGGCCGGGGCTGAGAGAAGAGACCCAGTACTTC

clone size: .
V gene: TRBV3-1
J gene: TRBJ2-1
D gene: .
CDR3 protein: CASSPFSENEQFF
CDR3 DNA: TGTGCCAGCAGCCCCTTCTCCGAGAATGAGCAGTTCTTC

clone size: .
V gene: TRBV20-1
J gene: TRBJ1-1
D gene: .
CDR3 protein: CSANKPGTLGAFF
CDR3 DNA: TGCAGTGCTAACAAGCCCGGGACCCTCGGGGCTTTCTTT

clone size: few
V gene: TRBV2
J gene: TRBJ2-2
D gene: .
CDR3 protein: CASSHRLPGGAGELFF
CDR3 DNA: TGTGCCAGCAGTCATCGACTACCCGGGGGCGCCGGGGAGCTGTTTTTT

clone size: few
V gene: TRBV18
J gene: TRBJ1-1
D gene: TRBD1
CDR3 protein: CASSPNSPGGFEAFF
CDR3 DNA: TGTGCCAGCTCACCAAATAGCCCAGGGGGCTTCGAAGCTTTCTTT

clone size: .
V gene: TRBV20-1
J gene: TRBJ2-7
D gene: .
CDR3 protein: CSARIASYEQYF
CDR3 DNA: TGCAGTGCTAGAATAGCGTCCTACGAGCAGTACTTC

clone size: once
V gene: TRBV19
J gene: TRBJ1-1
D gene: TRBD1
CDR3 protein: CASRIGSGTGGTEAFF
CDR3 DNA: TGTGCCAGTAGGATAGGTTCCGGGACAGGAGGCACTGAAGCTTTCTTT

clone size: .
V gene: TRBV7-3
J gene: TRBJ2-1
D gene: TRBD2
CDR3 protein: CASRYPGLARDEQFF
CDR3 DNA: TGTGCCAGCAGATACCCGGGACTAGCAAGGGATGAGCAGTTCTTC

clone size: .
V gene: TRBV2
J gene: TRBJ2-5
D gene: TRBD2
CDR3 protein: CASRRAGVETQYF
CDR3 DNA: TGTGCCAGCAGGAGAGCGGGAGTGGAGACCCAGTACTTC

clone size: few
V gene: TRBV12-3/TRBV12-4
J gene: TRBJ2-5
D gene: TRBD2
CDR3 protein: CASSLNLAGLQETQYF
CDR3 DNA: TGTGCCAGCAGTTTAAATCTAGCGGGGCTCCAAGAGACCCAGTACTTC

clone size: .
V gene: TRBV12-3/TRBV12-4
J gene: TRBJ1-3
D gene: .
CDR3 protein: CASSTRDTTIYF
CDR3 DNA: TGTGCCAGCAGTACCCGGGACACGACCATATATTTT

clone size: few
V gene: TRBV5-1
J gene: TRBJ2-7
D gene: TRBD1
CDR3 protein: CASRPGTGDREQYF
CDR3 DNA: TGCGCCAGCAGACCCGGGACAGGGGATCGAGAGCAGTACTTC

clone size: .
V gene: TRBV3-1
J gene: TRBJ2-2
D gene: .
CDR3 protein: CASRRDTGELFF
CDR3 DNA: TGTGCCAGCAGGCGCGACACCGGGGAGCTGTTTTTT

clone size: .
V gene: TRBV12-3/TRBV12-4
J gene: TRBJ2-2
D gene: .
CDR3 protein: CASSYRDLGELFF
CDR3 DNA: TGTGCCAGCAGTTATCGGGACTTAGGAGAGCTGTTTTTT